Described below is a single TCR beta chain sequence and its context. Its specificity is not known. Produced via immunoSEQ multiplex PCR; TCRdb's table is partial and in-frame only. Among 110,000 or so clones listed, under 70% were seen once. This sample was taken from a study of shared clonotypes between healthy human individuals. Study-wide results and limits: Only blood samples were collected, and tissue repertoires likely differ. A few donors held about 4.5% of naive CD4 clonotypes in common.

The donors, healthy adults who were HIV-negative, had experienced no recent acute infections or vaccinations. CCR7-negative CD45RA+ TemRA cells were combined with CD45RO+ cells to form CD8 memory. Sequences were obtained from memory CD8+ T cells sorted from blood. Documented subset: CD45RO+ cells pooled with CCR7-negative TemRA cells. The sequence was collected from a young woman in good health.

In nucleotides, the CDR3 is TGTGCCAGCAGCCACCAAAATTCGGGTTTTTACGAGCAGTACTTC. This translates into CASSHQNSGFYEQYF. V gene TRBV28 combines with J gene TRBJ2-5, with no clear D. The last part of the DNA fits TRBJ2-7 better; the J call may be wrong. Germline V CDR1 and CDR2: MDHEN, SYDVKM. The CDR3 has 15 amino acids.